This record looks at one TCR beta chain sequence and its context. Its antigen target is currently unknown. Base quality data are lacking; no much larger clone is found one base away. The CDR3 sequence holds 17 residues, the cysteine and phenylalanine included. Here the CDR3 DNA is all that survives: 51 bases in frame from base 1. The donors were roughly 40 Caucasian individuals from Russia, aged roughly 6 to 100 years, who were systemically healthy. About 10 milliliters of peripheral blood were collected from each donor into EDTA-treated Vacutainer tubes. Ficoll-Paque density-gradient centrifugation was used to isolate PBMCs, with at least 6 million per sample. Trizol reagent was used to extract total RNA from the PBMCs, yielding at least 5.5 micrograms per sample. The percentages of naive CD45RAhigh/CD27high T cells were determined by flow cytometry on a PBMC aliquot from every donor. Receptor libraries were prepared by 5' RACE. The reads were generated on an Illumina HiSeq 2500. The second PCR ran for roughly 6 to 11 cycles and used a J-beta primer mix along with a sample-barcoded 5' primer. Each TCR beta cDNA molecule received a unique molecular identifier from a template-switch 5' adaptor carrying 12 random nucleotides. Each sample yielded at least 2.5 million CDR3-containing paired-end reads. All of the RNA was converted into first-strand cDNA using the Mint cDNA synthesis kit, with a TRBC-specific oligonucleotide serving as the primer. All cDNA was treated with uracil-DNA glycosylase and then went through a first 18-cycle PCR with the universal primers M1SS and BC2_uni_R. The paper's data handling went like this. Each sample was normalized by randomly selecting 1 million high-quality reads, each carrying a distinct molecular identifier. Instead of being binned into consensus sequences, reads that shared molecular identifiers were thrown out. MiTCR, run with a Q25 quality threshold and the strictest error-elimination algorithm, handled CDR3 identification, clonotype clustering and error correction. A nonparametric unseen species model with Euler transformation was used to estimate lower-bound total TCR beta diversity. TCRdb handled the public reads itself, with Q25 trimming in fastp and clone calling in MiXCR, and kept productive beta chains. Each entry merges the rows of one CDR3 protein and shows their most common DNA and genes. The V and J calls follow TCRdb's processing rather than the paper's. In this sample the table shows around 990,000 distinct CDR3 sequences, approximately 25% of which occur a single time. Around 0.7% of the sample goes to the ten largest clones.

The sample originates from a study of blood T cells in healthy people across ages (dated by TCRdb to about 2015). For the study in its entirety: Template switching captured roughly one uniquely barcoded TCR beta cDNA molecule per two T cells in model experiments. The donors were split into four age groups: young (average 16 years), middle-aged (39), aged (62) and long-lived (about 82). Using deep sequencing normalized with unique cDNA molecular identifiers, the study measured how TCR beta repertoire diversity changes with age. The study analyzed two additional independent replicas of 1 million unique cDNA reads from the same blood draw for two donors, one aged 18 to 30 and one aged 80 or older. On the study overall, not on this receptor specifically: Because profiling used bulk unsorted PBMCs, naive and antigen-experienced compartments could not be compared conclusively. Because donor CMV infection status was unknown, age-related changes in expanded clonotypes were potentially confounded. The percentage of naive T cells measured by flow cytometry correlated strongly with observed TCR beta diversity. As age increased, observed TCR beta diversity per million T cells dropped in a roughly linear way, and a significant reduction was already evident by age 40. Estimates of total diversity based on one million sequenced T cells were regarded as lower bounds and as underestimates. The long-lived group showed more naive CD4+ T cells, fewer expanded clones and increased TCR diversity than the aged group, suggesting age selection.

The data also belong to a second study, concerning T cells of mothers and their children. That second publication adds: Nine systemically healthy Caucasian individuals, comprising three mothers and their six children, were included as donors. cDNA synthesis consumed the entire amount of extracted RNA, loaded at 1.5 ug RNA in each 15 ul reaction. Sample barcodes and 2-4 random nucleotides were added via the M1S primer in the second PCR. Over 10 million TCR beta CDR3 reads came from each mother, compared with 2.5 million to 3.5 million reads from each child. In both related and unrelated pairs, thymic selection shapes the output of TCR recombination in a similar way, with inherited differences having only a minor effect. Normalized repertoire overlap in related mother-child pairs was always slightly higher than in unrelated mother-child pairs, but the difference was never significant. No persistent microchimeric T cell clones were found, with a detection sensitivity of approximately 100 clones per million clonotypes. Deep NGS was used in the study to compare the TCR beta repertoires of mothers and children and to look for features that separate related mother-child pairs from unrelated individuals. Mothers averaged about 37 +/- 4 years of age and children averaged around 10 +/- 4 years. After adapter ligation was performed with NEBNext reagents, the libraries were sequenced on an Illumina HiSeq 2000 with 100+100 nt paired-end reads. To prevent cross-contamination, the mother and child libraries were prepared one month apart and sequenced in separate runs. Each donor had between 500,000 and 2,000,000 distinct TCR beta clonotypes identified. Naive TCR beta clonotypes were estimated from low-frequency clonotypes matched to each donor's FACS-determined naive share, without sorting.

The clonotype was recovered from a girl aged 2 to 10 in good health. The rearranged segments are TRBV21-1 and TRBJ1-6; the D call TRBD1 from the table was never checked on the DNA. TRBV21-1 is a documented pseudogene. The sequenced sample consisted of blood. For the CDR3, the sequence is CASSKVGPERGKSPLHF. The DNA reads TGTGCCAGCAGCAAAGTTGGGCCAGAAAGGGGCAAATCACCCCTCCACTTT.